This T cell receptor (beta chain) emerged from a study of T cells after yellow fever vaccination. Points from the study as a whole: Most clones from primary vaccination were detected again post-booster (roughly 95% CD4, 88% CD8). Of the clonotypes, a small share occurred in both CD4 and CD8 compartments.

Germline V gene lookup returns CDR1 SGHTA and CDR2 FQGNSA. The ends lost 3 bases at V and 5 bases at J; junction bases unmatched: 5. This CDR3 is 14 amino acids long. Notes on this clonotype: The antigen is not known.

In TCRdb, the 5' RACE reads were re-called with MiXCR into one record per CDR3 protein. The sample holds some 500,000 distinct CDR3 sequences, less than 15% seen once. The V gene is TRBV7-2, the J gene TRBJ2-5; 8 bases fit TRBD1. Material: PBMCs, obtained on the day of the yellow fever booster vaccination. The clonotype was recovered from a man in his thirties or forties who received the YFV17D yellow fever vaccine. The CDR3 reads CASSLDRAIETQYF. CDR3 nucleotides: TGTGCCAGCAGCTTGGACAGGGCGATCGAGACCCAGTACTTC.